Here is one TCR beta chain with its context. Its antigen is not identified. This sample is part of a study of T-cell memory formation after mild COVID-19. Study-wide results and caveats: Contracting clones from day 15 to 85 showed balanced CD4/CD8; later expanders favored CD4+.

cDNA libraries for TCR alpha and TCR beta, carrying sample barcodes and UMIs, came from 5'RACE with constant-segment primers. TCRdb reanalysed the 5' RACE reads using MiXCR and keeps one entry per CDR3 protein. This table has more than 300,000 distinct CDR3 sequences, about 20% appearing once. Per germline, CDR1 SQVTM and CDR2 ANQGSEA. The ends were cut back, 1 base at V and 0 bases at J, with 7 bases in the middle. The CDR3 loop spans 13 amino acids. Sequencing used PBMCs or a T cell subset sorted from them (not recorded which). This clonotype originated in a man aged 18 to 30 who had mild COVID-19 (a few samples of this study predate the infection). Cell type and time point are not known. The V gene is TRBV29-1, the J gene TRBJ2-7; D call uncertain. CDR3 sequence reads: CSVEGQSSYEQYF. For the CDR3, the DNA is TGCAGCGTTGAAGGGCAGAGCTCCTACGAGCAGTACTTC.